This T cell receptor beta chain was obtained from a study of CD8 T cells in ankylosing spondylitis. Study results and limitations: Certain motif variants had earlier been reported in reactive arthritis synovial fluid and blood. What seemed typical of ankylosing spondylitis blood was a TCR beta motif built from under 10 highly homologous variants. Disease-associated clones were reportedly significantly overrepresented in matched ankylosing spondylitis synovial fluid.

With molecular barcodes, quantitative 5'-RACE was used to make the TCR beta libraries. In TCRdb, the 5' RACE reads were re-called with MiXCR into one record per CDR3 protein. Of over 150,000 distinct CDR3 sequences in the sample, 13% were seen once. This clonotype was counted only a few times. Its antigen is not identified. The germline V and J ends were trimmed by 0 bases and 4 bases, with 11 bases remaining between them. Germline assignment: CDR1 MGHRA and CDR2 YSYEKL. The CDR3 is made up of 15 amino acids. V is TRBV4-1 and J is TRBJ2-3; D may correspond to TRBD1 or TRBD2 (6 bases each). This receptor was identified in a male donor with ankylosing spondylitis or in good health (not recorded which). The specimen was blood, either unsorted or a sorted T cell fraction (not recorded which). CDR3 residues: CASSQDEGGADTQYF. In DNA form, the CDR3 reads TGCGCCAGCAGCCAAGATGAGGGGGGTGCAGATACGCAGTATTTT.